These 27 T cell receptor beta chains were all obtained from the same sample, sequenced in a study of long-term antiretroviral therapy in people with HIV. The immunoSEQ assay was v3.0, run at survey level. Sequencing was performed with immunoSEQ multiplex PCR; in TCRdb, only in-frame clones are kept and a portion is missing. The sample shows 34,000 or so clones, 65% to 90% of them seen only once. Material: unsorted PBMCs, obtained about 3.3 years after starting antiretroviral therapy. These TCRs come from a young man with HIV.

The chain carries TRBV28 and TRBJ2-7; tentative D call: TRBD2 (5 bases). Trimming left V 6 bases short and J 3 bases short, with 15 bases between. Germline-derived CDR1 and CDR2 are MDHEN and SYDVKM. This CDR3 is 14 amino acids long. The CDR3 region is CASRRGNSDYEQYF. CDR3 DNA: TGTGCCAGCAGAAGAGGGAATTCGGACTACGAGCAGTACTTC.

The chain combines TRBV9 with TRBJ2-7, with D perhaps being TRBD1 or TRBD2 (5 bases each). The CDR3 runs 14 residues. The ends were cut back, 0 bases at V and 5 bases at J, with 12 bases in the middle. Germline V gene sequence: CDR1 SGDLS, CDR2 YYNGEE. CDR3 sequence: CASSVEGRGDEQYF. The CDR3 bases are TGTGCCAGCAGCGTAGAAGGCAGAGGGGACGAGCAGTACTTC.

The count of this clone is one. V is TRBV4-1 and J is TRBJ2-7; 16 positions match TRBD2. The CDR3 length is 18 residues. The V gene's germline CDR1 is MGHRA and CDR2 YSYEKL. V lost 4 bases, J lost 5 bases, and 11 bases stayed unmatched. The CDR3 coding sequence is TGCGCCAGCAGCCTGGGACTAGCGGGAGGGCAAGCTGGCGACGAGCAGTACTTC. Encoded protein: CASSLGLAGGQAGDEQYF.

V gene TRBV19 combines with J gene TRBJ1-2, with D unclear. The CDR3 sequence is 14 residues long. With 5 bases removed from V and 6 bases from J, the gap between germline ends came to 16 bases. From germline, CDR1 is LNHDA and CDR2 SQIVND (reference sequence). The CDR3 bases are TGTGCCAGTAGTTTCACAGACCGGGATAATGGCTACACCTTC. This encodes CASSFTDRDNGYTF.

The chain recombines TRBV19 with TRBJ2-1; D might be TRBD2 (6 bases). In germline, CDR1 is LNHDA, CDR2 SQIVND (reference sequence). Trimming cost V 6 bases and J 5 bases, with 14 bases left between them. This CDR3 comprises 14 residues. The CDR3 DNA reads TGTGCCAGTAGGAACGCGGGGAGACACAATGAGCAGTTCTTC. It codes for CASRNAGRHNEQFF.

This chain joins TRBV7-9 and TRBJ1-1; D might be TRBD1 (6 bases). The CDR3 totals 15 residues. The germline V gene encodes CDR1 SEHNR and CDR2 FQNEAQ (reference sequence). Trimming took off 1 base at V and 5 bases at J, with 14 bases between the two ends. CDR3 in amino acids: CASSLGAGVRTEAFF. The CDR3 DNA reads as TGTGCCAGCAGCTTAGGGGCAGGGGTACGGACTGAAGCTTTCTTT.

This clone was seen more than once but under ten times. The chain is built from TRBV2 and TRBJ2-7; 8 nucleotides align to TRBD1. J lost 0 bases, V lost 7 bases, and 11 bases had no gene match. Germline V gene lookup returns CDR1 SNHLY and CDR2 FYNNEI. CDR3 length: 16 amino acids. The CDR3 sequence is CASTEGTGRTSYEQYF. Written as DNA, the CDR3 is TGTGCCAGCACGGAAGGGACAGGACGAACCTCCTACGAGCAGTACTTC.

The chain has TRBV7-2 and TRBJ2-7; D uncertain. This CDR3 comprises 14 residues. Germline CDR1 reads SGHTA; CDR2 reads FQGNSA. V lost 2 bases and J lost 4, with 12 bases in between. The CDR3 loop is CASSLNGLHYEQYF. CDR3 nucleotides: TGTGCCAGCAGCTTAAACGGTCTACATTACGAGCAGTACTTC.

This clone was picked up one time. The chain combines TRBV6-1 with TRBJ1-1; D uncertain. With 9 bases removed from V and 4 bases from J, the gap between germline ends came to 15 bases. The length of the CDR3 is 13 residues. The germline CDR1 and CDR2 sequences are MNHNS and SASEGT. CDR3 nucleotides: TGTGCCAGTAAGGACCCAATTGGCACTGAAGCTTTCTTT. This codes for CASKDPIGTEAFF.

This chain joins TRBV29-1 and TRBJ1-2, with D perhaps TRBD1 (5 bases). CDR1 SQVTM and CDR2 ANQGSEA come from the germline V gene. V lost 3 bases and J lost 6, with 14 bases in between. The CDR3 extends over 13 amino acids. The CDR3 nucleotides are TGCAGCGTTGAGCTGCAGGGCCCTCATGGCTACACCTTC. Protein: CSVELQGPHGYTF.

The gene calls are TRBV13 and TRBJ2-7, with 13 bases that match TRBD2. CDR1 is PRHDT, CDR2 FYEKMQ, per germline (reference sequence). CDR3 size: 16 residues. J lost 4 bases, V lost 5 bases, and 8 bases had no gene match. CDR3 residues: CASSPRTSGSKYEQYF. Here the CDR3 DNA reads TGTGCCAGCAGCCCTCGGACTAGCGGGAGCAAGTACGAGCAGTACTTC.

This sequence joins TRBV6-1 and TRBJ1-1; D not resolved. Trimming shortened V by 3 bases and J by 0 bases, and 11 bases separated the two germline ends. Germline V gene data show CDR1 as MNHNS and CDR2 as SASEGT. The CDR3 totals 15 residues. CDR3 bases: TGTGCCAGCAGTGACTTAGGAGGAGTGAACACTGAAGCTTTCTTT. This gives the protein CASSDLGGVNTEAFF.

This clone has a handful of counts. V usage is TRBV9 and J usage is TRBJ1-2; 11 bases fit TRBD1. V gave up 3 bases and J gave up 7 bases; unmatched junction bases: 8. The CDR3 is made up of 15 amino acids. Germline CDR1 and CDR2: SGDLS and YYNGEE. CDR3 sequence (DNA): TGTGCCAGCAGCGCCGCCGGGACAGGGGGTTCTGGCTACACCTTC. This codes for CASSAAGTGGSGYTF. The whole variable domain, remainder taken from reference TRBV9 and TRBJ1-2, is DSGVTQTPKHLITATGQRVTLRCSPRSGDLSVYWYQQSLDQGLQFLIQYYNGEERAKGNILERFSAQQFPDLHSELNLSSLELGDSALYFCASSAAGTGGSGYTFGSGTRLTVV.

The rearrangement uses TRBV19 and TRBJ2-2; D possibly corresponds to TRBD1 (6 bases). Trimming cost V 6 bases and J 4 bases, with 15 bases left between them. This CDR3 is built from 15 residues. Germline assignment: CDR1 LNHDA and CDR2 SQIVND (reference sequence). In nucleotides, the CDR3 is TGTGCCAGTAGCGGTCCGGGACATATCACCGGGGAGCTGTTTTTT. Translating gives CASSGPGHITGELFF.

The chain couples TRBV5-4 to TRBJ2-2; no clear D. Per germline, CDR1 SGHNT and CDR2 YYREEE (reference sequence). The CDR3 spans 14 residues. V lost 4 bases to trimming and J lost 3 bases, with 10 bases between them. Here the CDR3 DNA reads TGTGCCAGCAGCCCCGGTGTGCACACCGGGGAGCTGTTTTTT. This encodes CASSPGVHTGELFF.

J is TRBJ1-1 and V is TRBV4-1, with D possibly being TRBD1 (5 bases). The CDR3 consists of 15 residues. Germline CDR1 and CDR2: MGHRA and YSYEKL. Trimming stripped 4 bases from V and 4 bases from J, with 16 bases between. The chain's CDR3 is CASSPEGHGVTEAFF. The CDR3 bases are TGCGCCAGCAGCCCTGAGGGGCACGGTGTCACTGAAGCTTTCTTT.

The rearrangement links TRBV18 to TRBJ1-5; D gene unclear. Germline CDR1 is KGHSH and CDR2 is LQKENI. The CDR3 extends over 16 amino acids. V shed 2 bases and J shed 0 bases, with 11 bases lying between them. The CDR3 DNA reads TGTGCCAGCTCACCAGAGAGGGCACGTAGCAATCAGCCCCAGCATTTT. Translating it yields CASSPERARSNQPQHF.

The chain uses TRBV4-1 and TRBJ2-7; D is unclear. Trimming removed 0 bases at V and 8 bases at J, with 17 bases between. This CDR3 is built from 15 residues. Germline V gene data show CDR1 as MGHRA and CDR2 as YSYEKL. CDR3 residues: CASSQDLAGSTKQYF. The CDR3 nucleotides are TGCGCCAGCAGCCAAGATTTGGCAGGATCTACGAAGCAGTACTTC.

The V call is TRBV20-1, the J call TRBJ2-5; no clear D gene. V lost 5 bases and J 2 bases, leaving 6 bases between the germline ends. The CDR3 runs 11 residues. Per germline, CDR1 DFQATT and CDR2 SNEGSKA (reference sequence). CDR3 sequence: CSAQNQETQYF. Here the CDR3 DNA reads TGCAGTGCTCAGAATCAAGAGACCCAGTACTTC.

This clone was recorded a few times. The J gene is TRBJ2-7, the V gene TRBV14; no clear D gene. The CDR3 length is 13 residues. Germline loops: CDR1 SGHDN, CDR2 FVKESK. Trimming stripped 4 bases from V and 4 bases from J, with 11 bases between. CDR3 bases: TGTGCCAGCAGCCTAGTTGGGTGGTACGAGCAGTACTTC. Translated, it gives CASSLVGWYEQYF.

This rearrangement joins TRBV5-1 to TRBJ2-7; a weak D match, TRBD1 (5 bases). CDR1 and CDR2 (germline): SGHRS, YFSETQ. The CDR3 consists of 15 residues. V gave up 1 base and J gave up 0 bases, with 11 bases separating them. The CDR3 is CASSLSRQGSYEQYF. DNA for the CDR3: TGCGCCAGCAGCTTGAGTCGGCAGGGCTCCTACGAGCAGTACTTC. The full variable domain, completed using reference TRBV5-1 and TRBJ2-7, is KAGVTQTPRYLIKTRGQQVTLSCSPISGHRSVSWYQQTPGQGLQFLFEYFSETQRNKGNFPGRFSGRQFSNSRSEMNVSTLELGDSALYLCASSLSRQGSYEQYFGPGTRLTVT.

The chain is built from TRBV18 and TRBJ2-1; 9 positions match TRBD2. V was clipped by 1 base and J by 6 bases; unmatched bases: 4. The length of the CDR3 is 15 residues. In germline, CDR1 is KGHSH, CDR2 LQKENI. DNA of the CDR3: TGTGCCAGCTCACCACGTTCGGGACTAGCCAATGAGCAGTTCTTC. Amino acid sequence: CASSPRSGLANEQFF.

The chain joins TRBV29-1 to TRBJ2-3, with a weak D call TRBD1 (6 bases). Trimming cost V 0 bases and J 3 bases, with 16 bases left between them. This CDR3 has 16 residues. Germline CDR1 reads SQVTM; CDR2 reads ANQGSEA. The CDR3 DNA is TGCAGCGTTGAAGATTCCGCCCTTACAGGGACAGATACGCAGTATTTT. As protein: CSVEDSALTGTDTQYF.

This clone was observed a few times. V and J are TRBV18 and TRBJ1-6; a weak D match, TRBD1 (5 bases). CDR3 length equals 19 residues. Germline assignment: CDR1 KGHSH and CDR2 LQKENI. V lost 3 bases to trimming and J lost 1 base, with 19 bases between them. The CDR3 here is CASSPLDQGGSSYNSPLHF. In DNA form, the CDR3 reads TGTGCCAGCTCACCCTTGGACCAGGGAGGGTCTTCCTATAATTCACCCCTCCACTTT. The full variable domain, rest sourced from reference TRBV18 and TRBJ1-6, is NAGVMQNPRHLVRRRGQEARLRCSPMKGHSHVYWYRQLPEEGLKFMVYLQKENIIDESGMPKERFSAEFPKEGPSILRIQQVVRGDSAAYFCASSPLDQGGSSYNSPLHFGNGTRLTVT.

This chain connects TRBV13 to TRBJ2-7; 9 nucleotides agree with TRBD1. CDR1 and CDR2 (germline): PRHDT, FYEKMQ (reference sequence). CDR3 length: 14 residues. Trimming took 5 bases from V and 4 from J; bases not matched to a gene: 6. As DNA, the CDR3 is TGTGCCAGCAGCCCGTTTGGACAGGGGTACGAGCAGTACTTC. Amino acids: CASSPFGQGYEQYF.

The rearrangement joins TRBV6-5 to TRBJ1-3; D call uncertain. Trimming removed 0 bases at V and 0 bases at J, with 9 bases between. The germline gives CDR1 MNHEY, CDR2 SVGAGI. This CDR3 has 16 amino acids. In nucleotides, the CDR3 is TGTGCCAGCAGTTACTCGATACATAGCTCTGGAAACACCATATATTTT. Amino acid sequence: CASSYSIHSSGNTIYF.

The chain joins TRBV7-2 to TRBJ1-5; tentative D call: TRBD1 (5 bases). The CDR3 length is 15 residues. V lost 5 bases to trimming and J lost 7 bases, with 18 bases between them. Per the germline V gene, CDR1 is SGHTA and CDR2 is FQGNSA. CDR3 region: CASSPGPLRGQPQHF. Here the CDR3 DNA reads TGTGCCAGCAGCCCGGGACCTTTGAGGGGCCAGCCCCAGCATTTT.